This passage covers 9 T cell receptor beta chains from one sample sequenced in a study of blood T cell repertoires in COVID-19. Some clones are missing from TCRdb's copy, which holds only in-frame ones; the method was immunoSEQ multiplex PCR. The table lists 250,000 to 300,000 clones, around 81% of them singletons. Sequenced material: peripheral blood. These receptors originate from an older woman with active or convalescent COVID-19.

This rearrangement joins TRBV2 to TRBJ1-2; tentative D call: TRBD1 (6 bases). Germline V CDR1 and CDR2: SNHLY, FYNNEI. CDR3 length: 15 residues. Trimming shortened V by 3 bases and J by 8 bases, and 19 bases separated the two germline ends. This CDR3 reads CASSERGGLVSGYTF. The CDR3, as DNA: TGTGCCAGCAGTGAGAGGGGGGGTTTGGTCAGCGGCTACACCTTC.

This clone occurred a few times. The chain carries TRBV10-2 and TRBJ2-3, with 8 bases that match TRBD2. Per germline, CDR1 WSHSY and CDR2 SAAADI. The CDR3 totals 17 residues. The junction had 10 bases not matched to a gene; V was cut back by 3 bases and J by 2 bases. The CDR3 region is CASSEMSAGGLTDTQYF. Here the CDR3 DNA reads TGCGCCAGCAGTGAAATGTCGGCGGGGGGACTCACAGATACGCAGTATTTT.

V is TRBV7-9 and J is TRBJ2-3; 9 bases fit TRBD2. Germline V lookup: CDR1 SEHNR, CDR2 FQNEAQ (reference sequence). The CDR3 sequence is 15 residues long. J was trimmed by 0 bases and V by 5 bases; bases with no gene match: 3. CDR3 amino acids: CASSQTSGSTDTQYF. CDR3 in DNA: TGTGCCAGCAGCCAGACTAGCGGAAGCACAGATACGCAGTATTTT. The full variable domain, completed using reference TRBV7-9 and TRBJ2-3, is DTGVSQNPRHKITKRGQNVTFRCDPISEHNRLYWYRQTLGQGPEFLTYFQNEAQLEKSRLLSDRFSAERPKGSFSTLEIQRTEQGDSAMYLCASSQTSGSTDTQYFGPGTRLTVL.

This chain uses TRBV9 with TRBJ1-1; 7 bases align to TRBD1. CDR1 and CDR2 from the germline V gene are SGDLS and YYNGEE. This CDR3 has 12 amino acids. Losses at the gene ends were 8 bases for V and 4 bases for J; bases not matched to a gene: 5. The CDR3 coding sequence is TGTGCCAGTCAGGGGGTGAGCACTGAAGCTTTCTTT. This sequence encodes CASQGVSTEAFF.

The CDR3 DNA reads as TGTGCCAGCAGCTTAGGGACAGGGAGATCACCCCTCCACTTT. As protein: CASSLGTGRSPLHF. The chain combines TRBV13 with TRBJ1-6, with 7 bases lining up with TRBD1. The CDR3 is 14 residues long. Germline CDR1 reads PRHDT; CDR2 reads FYEKMQ (reference sequence). The junction had 3 bases not matched to a gene; V was cut back by 0 bases and J by 10 bases. Variable domain in full (rest from reference TRBV13 and TRBJ1-6): AAGVIQSPRHLIKEKRETATLKCYPIPRHDTVYWYQQGPGQDPQFLISFYEKMQSDKGSIPDRFSAQQFSDYHSELNMSSLELGDSALYFCASSLGTGRSPLHFGNGTRLTVT.

The genes are TRBV18 and TRBJ2-1, with a tentative D call TRBD1 (6 bases). The CDR3 is 16 amino acids. The germline gives CDR1 KGHSH, CDR2 LQKENI. With 3 bases removed from V and 2 bases from J, the gap between germline ends came to 14 bases. CDR3 sequence reads: CASSPRQVGAYNEQFF. In DNA, the CDR3 is TGTGCCAGCTCACCTCGACAGGTCGGGGCCTACAATGAGCAGTTCTTC. Combining the CDR3 with reference TRBV18 and TRBJ2-1 gives the whole variable domain NAGVMQNPRHLVRRRGQEARLRCSPMKGHSHVYWYRQLPEEGLKFMVYLQKENIIDESGMPKERFSAEFPKEGPSILRIQQVVRGDSAAYFCASSPRQVGAYNEQFFGPGTRLTVL.

The CDR3 is CASSLGDTHNSPLHF. The DNA for the CDR3 is TGCGCCAGCAGCTTGGGGGACACCCATAATTCACCCCTCCACTTT. The rearrangement links TRBV5-1 to TRBJ1-6, with a weak D call TRBD1 (6 bases). Germline V gives CDR1 SGHRS, CDR2 YFSETQ. The CDR3 has 15 residues. Trimming stripped 0 bases from V and 5 bases from J, with 9 bases between.

This sequence joins TRBV2 and TRBJ1-5, with a weak D call TRBD1 (6 bases). The CDR3 extends over 15 amino acids. Germline-derived CDR1 and CDR2 are SNHLY and FYNNEI. Deletions cut 6 bases from V and 6 bases from J, with 18 bases between. DNA for the CDR3: TGTGCCAGCAGGGGGGGGGCAGGGGACGTTCAGCCCCAGCATTTT. Translating it yields CASRGGAGDVQPQHF.

The chain is built from TRBV27 and TRBJ2-1; 7 positions agree with TRBD1. Germline CDR1 is MNHEY and CDR2 is SMNVEV (reference sequence). Trimming took 5 bases from V and 2 from J; bases not matched to a gene: 3. The CDR3 is 14 amino acids. CDR3 bases: TGTGCCAGCAGTCGAGGGGGCGCCTACAATGAGCAGTTCTTC. This encodes CASSRGGAYNEQFF.